These 13 T cell receptor beta chains were all obtained from the same sample, sequenced in a study of OX40 agonist ivuxolimab in advanced cancers. Generated by immunoSEQ multiplex PCR, the TCRdb table keeps only in-frame clones and is missing some. The sample carries roughly 75,000 clones, around nine tenths recorded once. The material sequenced was CD4+ or CD8+ T cells sorted from blood, taken in a trial of the OX40 agonist ivuxolimab. The receptors were sampled from an adult with an advanced solid tumor such as melanoma, head and neck, liver or kidney cancer.

The V and J genes are TRBV19 and TRBJ1-1; 8 bases are shared with TRBD1. The J segment lost 0 bases and the V segment lost 5 bases, leaving 5 bases of the junction unmatched. The CDR3 is made up of 15 amino acids. Germline CDR1 LNHDA, CDR2 SQIVND (reference sequence). CDR3 in amino acids: CASSPGQGLNTEAFF. In DNA form, the CDR3 reads TGTGCCAGTAGTCCCGGACAGGGTCTGAACACTGAAGCTTTCTTT.

The rearrangement links TRBV30 to TRBJ2-1; tentatively, D is TRBD1 (6 bases). CDR1 and CDR2 from the germline V gene are GTSNPN and SVGIG (reference sequence). CDR3 size: 11 residues. Trimming took off 2 bases at V and 9 bases at J, with 8 bases between the two ends. The CDR3 loop reads CAWSQGGEQFF. CDR3 bases: TGTGCCTGGAGTCAAGGGGGTGAGCAGTTCTTC.

This clone has a single count. The genes are TRBV18 and TRBJ1-2, with D possibly matching TRBD1 (5 bases). V lost 2 bases and J lost 8, with 15 bases in between. Germline CDR1 is KGHSH and CDR2 is LQKENI. CDR3 length: 14 residues. The CDR3 protein is CASSPNGQGGGYTF. For the CDR3, the DNA is TGTGCCAGCTCACCAAACGGGCAGGGCGGCGGCTACACCTTC.

The rearrangement uses TRBV10-3 and TRBJ2-3; D not resolved. In germline, CDR1 is ENHRY, CDR2 SYGVKD. The CDR3 loop spans 12 amino acids. Trimming shortened V by 1 base and J by 5 bases, and 4 bases separated the two germline ends. CDR3 region: CAISELQDTQYF. The CDR3 DNA follows: TGTGCCATCAGTGAGTTACAAGATACGCAGTATTTT.

This clone has a single count. Relative to the germline gene, one junction end is altered; a read error may explain this. This specimen includes other DNA sequences encoding the same CDR3. The chain has TRBV19 and TRBJ1-2; D is unresolved. This CDR3 has 14 residues. Germline lookup yields CDR1 LNHDA and CDR2 SQIVND (reference sequence). CDR3 in amino acids: CASSRNLLGYGYTF. CDR3 nucleotide sequence: TGTGCCAGCAGTAGGAACCTCTTGGGTTATGGCTACACCTTC. The full variable domain, rest sourced from reference TRBV19 and TRBJ1-2, is DGGITQSPKYLFRKEGQNVTLSCEQNLNHDAMYWYRQDPGQGLRLIYYSQIVNDFQKGDIAEGYSVSREKKESFPLTVTSAQKNPTAFYLCASSRNLLGYGYTFGSGTRLTVV.

The V call is TRBV19, the J call TRBJ1-6, with a possible D match to TRBD1 (6 bases). V lost 5 bases and J lost 6, with 17 bases in between. From germline, CDR1 is LNHDA and CDR2 SQIVND (reference sequence). There are 16 residues in the CDR3. The CDR3 region is CASSFSMGRGNSPLHF. CDR3 bases: TGTGCCAGTAGTTTCTCGATGGGCAGGGGTAATTCACCCCTCCACTTT.

The chain carries TRBV15 and TRBJ2-1; D remains unclear. The germline gives CDR1 LNHNV, CDR2 YYDKDF (reference sequence). This CDR3 contains 13 residues. With 5 bases removed from V and 8 bases from J, the gap between germline ends came to 13 bases. CDR3 sequence reads: CATSPTLEHEQFF. CDR3 DNA: TGTGCCACCAGCCCAACCTTAGAGCATGAGCAGTTCTTC.

This clone has a single count. This chain uses TRBV2 with TRBJ1-4; D is perhaps TRBD1 (5 bases). Deletions cut 3 bases from V and 10 bases from J, with 12 bases between. Germline CDR1 and CDR2: SNHLY and FYNNEI. This CDR3 is 13 amino acids long. CDR3 nucleotides: TGTGCCAGCAGTGATGGGGGAGAGGGAAAACTGTTTTTT. This gives the protein CASSDGGEGKLFF. Filled out from reference TRBV2 and TRBJ1-4, the complete variable domain reads EPEVTQTPSHQVTQMGQEVILRCVPISNHLYFYWYRQILGQKVEFLVSFYNNEISEKSEIFDDQFSVERPDGSNFTLKIRSTKLEDSAMYFCASSDGGEGKLFFGSGTQLSVL.

V usage is TRBV6-4 and J usage is TRBJ2-5, with a possible D match to TRBD2 (6 bases). The CDR3 totals 14 residues. Looked up from germline, CDR1 is MRHNA and CDR2 is SNTAGT. The V and J ends lost 6 bases and 6 bases respectively, with 17 bases between them. CDR3: CASSPVRGWQTQYF. CDR3 sequence (DNA): TGTGCCAGCAGCCCGGTCCGGGGGTGGCAGACCCAGTACTTC.

The chain has TRBV2 and TRBJ1-6, with 8 positions matching TRBD1. This CDR3 is 15 amino acids long. In germline, CDR1 is SNHLY, CDR2 FYNNEI. V was clipped by 6 bases and J by 7 bases; unmatched bases: 8. Here the CDR3 DNA reads TGTGCCAGCAGCAAGGACAGGGATAGGAATTCACCCCTCCACTTT. Its protein product is CASSKDRDRNSPLHF.

This chain joins TRBV7-2 and TRBJ1-5; D gene uncertain. The CDR3 is 15 residues long. V was pared by 2 bases and J by 6 bases, with 14 bases between. Germline CDR1 reads SGHTA; CDR2 reads FQGNSA. The CDR3 loop reads CASSLMGSLGQPQHF. As DNA, the CDR3 is TGTGCCAGCAGCTTAATGGGGTCCCTGGGTCAGCCCCAGCATTTT.

This rearrangement joins TRBV9 to TRBJ2-1; the match to TRBD1 covers 8 bases. Germline CDR1 and CDR2: SGDLS and YYNGEE. The CDR3 consists of 11 residues. The CDR3 coding sequence is TGTGCGACAGGGGAAAACAATGAGCAGTTCTTC. This gives the protein CATGENNEQFF.

V usage is TRBV30 and J usage is TRBJ2-1, with D possibly being TRBD1 (5 bases). Trimming stripped 1 base from V and 7 bases from J, with 11 bases between. The CDR3 contains 13 residues. CDR1 is GTSNPN, CDR2 SVGIG, per germline (reference sequence). The CDR3 DNA is TGTGCCTGGAGTGCAGGGCGTGAGAATGAGCAGTTCTTC. Protein: CAWSAGRENEQFF.